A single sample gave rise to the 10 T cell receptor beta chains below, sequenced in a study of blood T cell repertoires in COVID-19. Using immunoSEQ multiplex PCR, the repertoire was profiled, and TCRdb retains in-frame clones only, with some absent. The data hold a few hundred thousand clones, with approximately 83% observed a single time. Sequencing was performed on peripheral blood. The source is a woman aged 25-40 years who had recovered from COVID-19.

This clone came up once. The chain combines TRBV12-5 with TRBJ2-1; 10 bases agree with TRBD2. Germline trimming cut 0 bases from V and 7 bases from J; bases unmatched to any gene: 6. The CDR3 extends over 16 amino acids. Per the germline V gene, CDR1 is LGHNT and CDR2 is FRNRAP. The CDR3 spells CASGLVLAGIENEQFF. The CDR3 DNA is TGTGCTAGTGGTTTGGTACTAGCGGGAATAGAGAATGAGCAGTTCTTC.

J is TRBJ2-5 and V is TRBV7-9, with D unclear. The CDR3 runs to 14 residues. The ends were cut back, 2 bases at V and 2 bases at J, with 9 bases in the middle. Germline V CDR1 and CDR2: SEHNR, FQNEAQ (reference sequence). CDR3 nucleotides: TGTGCCAGCAGCTTACTCGGCGGACAAGAGACCCAGTACTTC. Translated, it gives CASSLLGGQETQYF.

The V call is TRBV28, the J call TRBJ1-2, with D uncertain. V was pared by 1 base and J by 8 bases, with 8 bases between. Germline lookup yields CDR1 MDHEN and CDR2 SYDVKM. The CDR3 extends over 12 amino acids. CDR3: CASSLSRAGYTF. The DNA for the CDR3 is TGTGCCAGCAGTTTATCGAGGGCCGGCTACACCTTC.

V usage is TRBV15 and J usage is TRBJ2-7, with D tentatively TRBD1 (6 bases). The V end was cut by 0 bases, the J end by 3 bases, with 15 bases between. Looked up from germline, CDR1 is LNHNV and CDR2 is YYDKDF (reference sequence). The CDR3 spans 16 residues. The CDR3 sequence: CATSRDRLVTGYEQYF. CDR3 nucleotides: TGTGCCACCAGCAGAGATAGGCTGGTGACAGGCTACGAGCAGTACTTC.

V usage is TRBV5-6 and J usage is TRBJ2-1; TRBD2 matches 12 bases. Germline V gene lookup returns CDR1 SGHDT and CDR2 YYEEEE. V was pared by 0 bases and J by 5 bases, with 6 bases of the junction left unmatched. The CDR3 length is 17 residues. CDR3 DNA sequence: TGTGCCAGCAGCTTGGGGCTCAGGACTAGCGGGGACAATGAGCAGTTCTTC. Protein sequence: CASSLGLRTSGDNEQFF.

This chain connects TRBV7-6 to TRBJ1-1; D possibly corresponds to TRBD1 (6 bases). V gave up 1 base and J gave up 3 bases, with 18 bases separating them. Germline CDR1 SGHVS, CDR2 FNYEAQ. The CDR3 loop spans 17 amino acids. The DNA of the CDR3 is TGTGCCAGCAGCTTAGGTTTCGGGGGGCCCGGGGACACTGAAGCTTTCTTT. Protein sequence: CASSLGFGGPGDTEAFF.

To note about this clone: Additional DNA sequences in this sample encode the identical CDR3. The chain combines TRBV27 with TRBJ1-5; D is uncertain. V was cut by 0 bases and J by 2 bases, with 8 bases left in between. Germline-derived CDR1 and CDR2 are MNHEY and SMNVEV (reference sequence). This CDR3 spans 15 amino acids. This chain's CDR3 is CASSLSAGGNQPQHF. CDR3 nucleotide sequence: TGTGCCAGCAGTTTATCCGCTGGAGGCAATCAGCCCCAGCATTTT.

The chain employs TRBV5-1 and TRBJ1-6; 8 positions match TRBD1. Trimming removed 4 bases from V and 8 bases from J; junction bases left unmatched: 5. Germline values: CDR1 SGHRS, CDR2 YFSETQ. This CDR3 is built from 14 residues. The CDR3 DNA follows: TGCGCCAGCAGCCCAGACAGGGGCTATTCACCCCTCCACTTT. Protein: CASSPDRGYSPLHF.

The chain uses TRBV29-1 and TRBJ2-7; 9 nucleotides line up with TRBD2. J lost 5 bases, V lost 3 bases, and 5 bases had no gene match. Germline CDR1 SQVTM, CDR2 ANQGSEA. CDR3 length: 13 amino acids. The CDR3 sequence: CSVEISGSNEQYF. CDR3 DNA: TGCAGCGTTGAGATTAGCGGGAGTAACGAGCAGTACTTC.

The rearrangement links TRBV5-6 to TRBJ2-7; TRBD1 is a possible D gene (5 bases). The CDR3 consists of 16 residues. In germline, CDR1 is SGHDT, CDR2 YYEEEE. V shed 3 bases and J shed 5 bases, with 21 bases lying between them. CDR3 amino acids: CASSSVTAGRGHEQYF. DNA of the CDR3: TGTGCCAGCAGCTCCGTCACGGCCGGTAGGGGCCACGAGCAGTACTTC.